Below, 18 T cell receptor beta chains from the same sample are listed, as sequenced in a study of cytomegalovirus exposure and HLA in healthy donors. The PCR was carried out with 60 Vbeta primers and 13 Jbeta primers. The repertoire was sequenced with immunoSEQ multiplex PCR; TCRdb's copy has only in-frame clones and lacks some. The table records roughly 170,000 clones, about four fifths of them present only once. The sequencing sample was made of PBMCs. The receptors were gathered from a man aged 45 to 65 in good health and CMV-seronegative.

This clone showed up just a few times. CDR3 residues: CAWSVHDGQPQHF. As DNA, the CDR3 is TGTGCCTGGAGTGTACATGATGGTCAGCCCCAGCATTTT. The V gene is TRBV30, the J gene TRBJ1-5; no reliable D call. The V end lost 0 bases, the J end lost 6 bases, and 9 bases lay between the germline ends. This CDR3 comprises 13 residues. Germline CDR1 GTSNPN, CDR2 SVGIG (reference sequence).

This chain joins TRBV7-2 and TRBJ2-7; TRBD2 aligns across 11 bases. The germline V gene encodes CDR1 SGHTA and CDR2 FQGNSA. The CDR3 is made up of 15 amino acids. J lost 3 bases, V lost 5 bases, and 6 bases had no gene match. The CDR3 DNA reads TGTGCCAGCAGCCTTTCCGGGACTAGCGGCTACGAGCAGTACTTC. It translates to CASSLSGTSGYEQYF.

CDR3 nucleotide sequence: TGTGCCAGCAGCCACAGACAGGTAGAGAACACTGAAGCTTTCTTT. Amino acid sequence: CASSHRQVENTEAFF. The chain carries TRBV7-9 and TRBJ1-1; possibly TRBD1 for D (6 bases). The length of the CDR3 is 15 residues. Germline CDR1 SEHNR, CDR2 FQNEAQ (reference sequence). V was trimmed by 5 bases and J by 1 base, leaving 14 bases between them.

The CDR3 region is CASSPLHQGNSNQPQHF. The CDR3 DNA is TGTGCCAGCTCACCTCTCCACCAGGGGAATAGCAATCAGCCCCAGCATTTT. V and J are TRBV18 and TRBJ1-5; tentative D call: TRBD1 (6 bases). The germline V gene encodes CDR1 KGHSH and CDR2 LQKENI. This CDR3 has 17 amino acids. The V end was cut by 3 bases, the J end by 0 bases, with 15 bases between.

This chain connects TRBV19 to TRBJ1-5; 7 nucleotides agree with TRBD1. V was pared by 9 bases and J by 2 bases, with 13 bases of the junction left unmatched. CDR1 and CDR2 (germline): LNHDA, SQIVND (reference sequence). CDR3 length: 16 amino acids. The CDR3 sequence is CASRLDPGQRNQPQHF. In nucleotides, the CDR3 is TGTGCCAGCAGACTGGATCCGGGACAGCGCAATCAGCCCCAGCATTTT.

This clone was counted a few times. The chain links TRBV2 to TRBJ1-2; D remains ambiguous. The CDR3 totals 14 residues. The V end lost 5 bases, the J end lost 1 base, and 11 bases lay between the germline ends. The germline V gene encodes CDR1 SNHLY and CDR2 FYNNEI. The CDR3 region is CASSRTGSNYGYTF. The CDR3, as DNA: TGTGCCAGCAGTCGGACTGGTAGTAACTATGGCTACACCTTC.

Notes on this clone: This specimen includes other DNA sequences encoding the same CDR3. This CDR3 reads CAISARGPNTGELFF. CDR3 nucleotide sequence: TGTGCCATCAGTGCGAGGGGGCCGAACACCGGGGAGCTGTTTTTT. This chain links TRBV10-3 with TRBJ2-2, with 7 positions matching TRBD1. The CDR3 length is 15 residues. Germline values: CDR1 ENHRY, CDR2 SYGVKD. Germline trimming cut 4 bases from V and 0 bases from J; bases unmatched to any gene: 2.

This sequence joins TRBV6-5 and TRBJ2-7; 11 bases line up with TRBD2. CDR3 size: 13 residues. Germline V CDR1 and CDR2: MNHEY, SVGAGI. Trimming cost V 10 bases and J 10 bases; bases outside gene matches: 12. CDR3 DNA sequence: TGTGCCACCGCGGATAGCGGGAGGGCCTCTCAGTACTTC. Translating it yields CATADSGRASQYF.

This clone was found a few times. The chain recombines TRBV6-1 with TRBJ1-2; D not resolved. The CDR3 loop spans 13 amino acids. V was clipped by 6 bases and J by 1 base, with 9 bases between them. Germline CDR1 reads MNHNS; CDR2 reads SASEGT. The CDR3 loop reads CASRRDYNYGYTF. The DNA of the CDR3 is TGTGCCAGCAGGAGAGATTATAACTATGGCTACACCTTC.

CDR3 bases: TGTGCCAGCAGCCTTGCGGCCTCCCCCGGGGGGTACAATGAGCAGTTCTTC. It codes for CASSLAASPGGYNEQFF. V usage is TRBV7-2 and J usage is TRBJ2-1, with 7 nucleotides matching TRBD2. Per the germline V gene, CDR1 is SGHTA and CDR2 is FQGNSA. The V gene end was trimmed by 5 bases and the J gene end by 4 bases; junction bases not matched to a gene: 14. CDR3 length: 17 residues.

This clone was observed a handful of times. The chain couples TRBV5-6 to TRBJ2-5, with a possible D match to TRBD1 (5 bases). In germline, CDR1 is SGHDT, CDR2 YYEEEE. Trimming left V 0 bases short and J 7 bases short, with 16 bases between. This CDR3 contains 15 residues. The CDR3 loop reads CASSLEIIRGGTQYF. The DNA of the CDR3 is TGTGCCAGCAGCTTGGAGATCATTAGGGGCGGGACCCAGTACTTC.

The CDR3 reads CASSLQGKVAGYTF. The CDR3 DNA reads as TGTGCCAGCAGTCTACAGGGTAAAGTGGCTGGCTACACCTTC. The chain has TRBV27 and TRBJ1-2; a weak D match, TRBD1 (6 bases). V dropped 5 bases and J dropped 7 bases, with 17 bases sitting between them. The germline V gene encodes CDR1 MNHEY and CDR2 SMNVEV (reference sequence). The CDR3 is made up of 14 amino acids.

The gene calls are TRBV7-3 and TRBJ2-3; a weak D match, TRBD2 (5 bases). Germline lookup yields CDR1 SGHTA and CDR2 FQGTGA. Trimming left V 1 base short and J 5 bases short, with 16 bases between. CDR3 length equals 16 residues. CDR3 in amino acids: CASSLKVWRLGDTQYF. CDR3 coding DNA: TGTGCCAGCAGCTTAAAAGTTTGGAGGCTCGGAGATACGCAGTATTTT.

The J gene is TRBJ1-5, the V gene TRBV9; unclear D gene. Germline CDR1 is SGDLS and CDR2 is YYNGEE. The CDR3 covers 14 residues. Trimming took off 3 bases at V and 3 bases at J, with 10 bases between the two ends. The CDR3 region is CASSGDTFNQPQHF. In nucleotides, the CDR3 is TGTGCCAGCAGCGGTGACACGTTCAATCAGCCCCAGCATTTT.

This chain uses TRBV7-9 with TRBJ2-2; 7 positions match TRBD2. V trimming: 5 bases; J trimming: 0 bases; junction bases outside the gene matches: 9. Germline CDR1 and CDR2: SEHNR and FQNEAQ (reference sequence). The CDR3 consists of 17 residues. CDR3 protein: CASSPLLASPNTGELFF. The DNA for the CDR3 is TGTGCCAGCAGCCCACTACTAGCGTCTCCGAACACCGGGGAGCTGTTTTTT. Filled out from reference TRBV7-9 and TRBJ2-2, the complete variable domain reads DTGVSQNPRHKITKRGQNVTFRCDPISEHNRLYWYRQTLGQGPEFLTYFQNEAQLEKSRLLSDRFSAERPKGSFSTLEIQRTEQGDSAMYLCASSPLLASPNTGELFFGEGSRLTVL.

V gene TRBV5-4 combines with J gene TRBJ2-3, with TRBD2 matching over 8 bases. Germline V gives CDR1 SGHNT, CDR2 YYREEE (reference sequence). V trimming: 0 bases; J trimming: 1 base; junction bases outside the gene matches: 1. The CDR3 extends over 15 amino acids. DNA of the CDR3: TGTGCCAGCAGCTTGGTTAGCGGGGGCACAGATACGCAGTATTTT. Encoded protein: CASSLVSGGTDTQYF.

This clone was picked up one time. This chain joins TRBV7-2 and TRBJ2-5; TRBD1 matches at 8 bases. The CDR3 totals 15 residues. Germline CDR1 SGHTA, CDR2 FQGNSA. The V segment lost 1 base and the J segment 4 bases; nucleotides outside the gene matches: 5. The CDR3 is CASSLGTGWRETQYF. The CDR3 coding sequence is TGTGCCAGCAGCTTAGGGACAGGGTGGCGAGAGACCCAGTACTTC.

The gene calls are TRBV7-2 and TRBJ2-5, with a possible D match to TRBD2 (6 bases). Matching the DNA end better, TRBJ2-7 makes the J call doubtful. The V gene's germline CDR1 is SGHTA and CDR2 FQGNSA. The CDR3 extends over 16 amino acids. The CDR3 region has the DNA TGTGCCAGCAGCTTAGGGGGACTGATGGGGCTCTACGAGCAGTACTTC. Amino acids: CASSLGGLMGLYEQYF.